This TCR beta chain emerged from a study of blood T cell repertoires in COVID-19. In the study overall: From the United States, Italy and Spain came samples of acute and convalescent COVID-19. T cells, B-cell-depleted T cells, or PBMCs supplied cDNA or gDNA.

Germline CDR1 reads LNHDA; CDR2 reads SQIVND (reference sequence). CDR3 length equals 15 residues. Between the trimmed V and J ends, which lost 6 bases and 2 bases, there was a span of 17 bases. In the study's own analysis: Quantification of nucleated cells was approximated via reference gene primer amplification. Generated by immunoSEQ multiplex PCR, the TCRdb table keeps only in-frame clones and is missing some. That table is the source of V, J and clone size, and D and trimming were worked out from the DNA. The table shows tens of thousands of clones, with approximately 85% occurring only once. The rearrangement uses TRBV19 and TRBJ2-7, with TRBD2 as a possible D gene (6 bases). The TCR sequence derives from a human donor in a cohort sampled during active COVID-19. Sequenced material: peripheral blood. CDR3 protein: CASSPFGREAYEQYF. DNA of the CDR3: TGTGCCAGTAGCCCCTTCGGCAGGGAGGCCTACGAGCAGTACTTC.